The 9 T cell receptor beta chains presented below share a single source sample, sequenced in a study of shared clonotypes between healthy human individuals. Profiling relied on immunoSEQ multiplex PCR, and the TCRdb table lists in-frame clones only, not all of them. The data hold hundreds of thousands of clones, with about 95% observed a single time. Naive CD8 isolation took CD45RO-negative cells positively selected for CCR7 and excluded terminally differentiated effector memory CD45RA+ cells. Sample: naive CD8+ T cells sorted from blood. The receptors shown here come from a woman aged 25 to 39 in good health.

The chain has TRBV19 and TRBJ1-3; D is ambiguous. Germline V gene sequence: CDR1 LNHDA, CDR2 SQIVND (reference sequence). This CDR3 region has 12 residues. The V end was cut by 5 bases, the J end by 3 bases, with 5 bases between. CDR3 loop: CASSPYGNTIYF. The CDR3 region has the DNA TGTGCCAGTAGTCCATATGGAAACACCATATATTTT.

V is TRBV27 and J is TRBJ2-7; 14 bases align to TRBD2. CDR3 length equals 16 residues. J was trimmed by 7 bases and V by 0 bases; bases with no gene match: 5. Per the germline V gene, CDR1 is MNHEY and CDR2 is SMNVEV (reference sequence). The CDR3 reads CASSLSGTSGSLEQYF. CDR3 nucleotide sequence: TGTGCCAGCAGTTTATCTGGGACTAGCGGGAGCCTGGAGCAGTACTTC.

V gene TRBV7-9 combines with J gene TRBJ2-7; 7 positions agree with TRBD2. The CDR3 loop spans 13 amino acids. J gave up 4 bases and V 8 bases, and 8 bases lay outside the gene matches. Germline V gives CDR1 SEHNR, CDR2 FQNEAQ (reference sequence). The CDR3 region has the DNA TGTGCCAGCGGGCTGATGGGGGGGTACGAGCAGTACTTC. This sequence encodes CASGLMGGYEQYF.

For the CDR3, the DNA is TGTGCCAGCAGTTTAAATAAGTACCAGCCCCAGCATTTT. This encodes CASSLNKYQPQHF. This chain connects TRBV6-1 to TRBJ1-5; D is ambiguous. Trimming removed 5 bases from V and 7 bases from J, with 12 bases in between. Germline assignment: CDR1 MNHNS and CDR2 SASEGT. There are 13 residues in the CDR3.

V is TRBV27 and J is TRBJ1-1, with a weak D call TRBD1 (5 bases). Germline V gene data show CDR1 as MNHEY and CDR2 as SMNVEV (reference sequence). The V and J ends lost 6 bases and 5 bases respectively, with 13 bases between them. CDR3 size: 13 residues. In DNA, the CDR3 is TGTGCCAGCAGCCAGTGGGGGGGGACTGAAGCTTTCTTT. This sequence encodes CASSQWGGTEAFF.

The chain uses TRBV11-2 and TRBJ2-5, with D possibly matching TRBD2 (6 bases). Germline CDR1 and CDR2: SGHAT and FQNNGV. This CDR3 comprises 14 residues. Trimming left V 4 bases short and J 2 bases short, with 11 bases between. For the CDR3, the DNA is TGTGCCAGCAGCTCTTGGGGAGGTCAAGAGACCCAGTACTTC. This translates into CASSSWGGQETQYF. Drawing the rest from reference TRBV11-2 and TRBJ2-5, the complete variable domain is EAGVAQSPRYKIIEKRQSVAFWCNPISGHATLYWYQQILGQGPKLLIQFQNNGVVDDSQLPKDRFSAERLKGVDSTLKIQPAKLEDSAVYLCASSSWGGQETQYFGPGTRLLVL.

V gene TRBV11-2 combines with J gene TRBJ2-7, with no clear D. The germline V and J ends were trimmed by 3 bases and 6 bases, with 9 bases remaining between them. Germline V gene sequence: CDR1 SGHAT, CDR2 FQNNGV. This CDR3 has 12 residues. Here the CDR3 reads CASSFGPSEQYF. CDR3 nucleotides: TGTGCCAGCAGCTTTGGCCCTTCCGAGCAGTACTTC.

This clone was detected once. This sequence joins TRBV27 and TRBJ1-2; 9 nucleotides line up with TRBD1. This CDR3 spans 15 amino acids. Germline loops: CDR1 MNHEY, CDR2 SMNVEV (reference sequence). After removal of 5 bases from V and 7 bases from J, the junction contained 11 bases not matched to a gene. Here the CDR3 DNA reads TGTGCCAGCAGTACCGTGGGACAGGGTATGAGTGGCTACACCTTC. The encoded protein is CASSTVGQGMSGYTF.

Remarks on this clone: Other nucleotide sequences in the sample specify the same CDR3. The V and J genes are TRBV5-4 and TRBJ2-1, with D hard to call. The CDR3 spans 11 residues. The germline V gene has CDR1 SGHNT and CDR2 YYREEE (reference sequence). V lost 1 base and J lost 7, with 3 bases in between. The CDR3 DNA follows: TGTGCCAGCAGCTTGATTAATGAGCAGTTCTTC. As protein: CASSLINEQFF.